These 19 T cell receptor beta chains were sequenced from one sample in a study of memory CD4+ T cells and cytomegalovirus serostatus. The data were produced by immunoSEQ multiplex PCR, yet TCRdb's version contains in-frame clones alone and is incomplete. The repertoire consists of tens of thousands of clones, with 60% to 85% occurring once and the leading ten covering 0.61%. Single viable CD3+CD4+CD8-CD45RO+ cells were sorted as the memory CD4+ T cells. Sequencing used memory CD4+ T cells from blood. These receptors were taken from an adult in good health and CMV-seronegative.

The chain has TRBV14 and TRBJ1-1; D is undetermined. This CDR3 is built from 13 residues. Germline CDR1 is SGHDN and CDR2 is FVKESK. V was trimmed by 0 bases and J by 4 bases, leaving 6 bases between them. The CDR3 nucleotides read TGTGCCAGCAGCCAAGATATCGTCACTGAAGCTTTCTTT. Its protein is CASSQDIVTEAFF.

Only one count was recorded for this clone. V gene TRBV7-2 combines with J gene TRBJ2-5; TRBD2 might be the D (7 bases). The CDR3 covers 14 residues. Trimming stripped 4 bases from V and 9 bases from J, with 18 bases between. Germline V gives CDR1 SGHTA, CDR2 FQGNSA. The CDR3 DNA sequence: TGTGCCAGCAGCTCTTCGGGGGGCCTAGGGGCCCAGTACTTC. Translation gives CASSSSGGLGAQYF. Looking up the rest from reference TRBV7-2 and TRBJ2-5 gives the full variable domain: GAGVSQSPSNKVTEKGKDVELRCDPISGHTALYWYRQSLGQGLEFLIYFQGNSAPDKSGLPSDRFSAERTGGSVSTLTIQRTQQEDSAVYLCASSSSGGLGAQYFGPGTRLLVL.

V usage is TRBV6-1 and J usage is TRBJ2-3; TRBD2 matches 7 bases. CDR3 length: 13 amino acids. Germline V gene sequence: CDR1 MNHNS, CDR2 SASEGT. The ends lost 8 bases at V and 6 bases at J; junction bases unmatched: 8. The CDR3 nucleotides are TGTGCCAGCGGGGGGGAATGGTACGATACGCAGTATTTT. It encodes CASGGEWYDTQYF.

The V and J genes are TRBV2 and TRBJ1-5; D unresolved. Germline V lookup: CDR1 SNHLY, CDR2 FYNNEI. This CDR3 spans 13 amino acids. V was trimmed by 7 bases and J by 0 bases, leaving 7 bases between them. The CDR3 sequence is CASKGNSNQPQHF. The CDR3 DNA sequence: TGTGCCAGCAAAGGGAATAGCAATCAGCCCCAGCATTTT.

This rearrangement joins TRBV7-9 to TRBJ2-5; TRBD2 matches at 10 bases. The CDR3 runs to 15 residues. Germline assignment: CDR1 SEHNR and CDR2 FQNEAQ (reference sequence). The V gene end was trimmed by 1 base and the J gene end by 6 bases; junction bases not matched to a gene: 5. The CDR3 reads CASSLEAGGRKTQYF. The CDR3 nucleotides read TGTGCCAGCAGCTTAGAAGCGGGGGGGAGGAAGACCCAGTACTTC.

The rearrangement uses TRBV27 and TRBJ1-6; no definite D call. The CDR3 runs to 14 residues. V shed 4 bases and J shed 9 bases, with 13 bases lying between them. The germline V gene encodes CDR1 MNHEY and CDR2 SMNVEV (reference sequence). The CDR3 region has the DNA TGTGCCAGCAGTTACGGAAGGGTCGGTTCACCCCTCCACTTT. As protein: CASSYGRVGSPLHF.

The CDR3 spells CASSRGTGANQPQHF. The CDR3 DNA is TGTGCCAGCAGCCGGGGGACAGGTGCCAATCAGCCCCAGCATTTT. This rearrangement joins TRBV5-8 to TRBJ1-5; TRBD1 agrees at 8 bases. V lost 4 bases to trimming and J lost 3 bases; unmatched junction nucleotides: 6. The germline V gene has CDR1 SGHTS and CDR2 YDEGEE. The CDR3 extends over 15 amino acids.

V usage is TRBV19 and J usage is TRBJ1-6, with 9 bases identical to TRBD1. The junction had 9 bases not matched to a gene; V was cut back by 8 bases and J by 10 bases. This CDR3 has 14 residues. The germline CDR1 and CDR2 sequences are LNHDA and SQIVND (reference sequence). Here the CDR3 DNA reads TGTGCCAGTCATCCAACAGGGGGCGGCTCACCCCTCCACTTT. It translates to CASHPTGGGSPLHF.

The chain uses TRBV25-1 and TRBJ1-6; D possibly corresponds to TRBD1 (5 bases). CDR3 length: 14 amino acids. Germline V gives CDR1 MGHDK, CDR2 SYGVNS. V lost 3 bases to trimming and J lost 7 bases, with 10 bases between them. CDR3 in DNA: TGTGCCAGCAGTGAGGTCCAGGGCAATTCACCCCTCCACTTT. This gives the protein CASSEVQGNSPLHF.

The V and J genes are TRBV6-5 and TRBJ2-7; 7 nucleotides align to TRBD1. Per germline, CDR1 MNHEY and CDR2 SVGAGI. With 5 bases clipped from V and 1 base from J, the junction kept 5 bases outside the gene matches. This CDR3 contains 14 residues. CDR3 region: CASSRPGGSYEQYF. CDR3 bases: TGTGCCAGCAGTAGACCAGGGGGATCCTACGAGCAGTACTTC.

V is TRBV6-1 and J is TRBJ1-2; 7 bases fit TRBD1. J was trimmed by 8 bases and V by 2 bases; bases with no gene match: 8. Germline CDR1 and CDR2: MNHNS and SASEGT. The CDR3 spans 14 residues. CDR3 coding DNA: TGTGCCAGCAGTGAAAATAGGGGGCGCGACGGCTACACCTTC. The encoded protein is CASSENRGRDGYTF.

The table lists this clone with a few counts. The V and J genes are TRBV14 and TRBJ1-2, with a possible D match to TRBD1 (5 bases). Germline V lookup: CDR1 SGHDN, CDR2 FVKESK. Trimming stripped 4 bases from V and 1 base from J, with 13 bases between. This CDR3 spans 15 amino acids. The DNA of the CDR3 is TGTGCCAGCAGCCCCGGGGCAGGGTTTAACTATGGCTACACCTTC. This gives the protein CASSPGAGFNYGYTF.

CDR3 region: CASSVSGTGNEQFF. In DNA, the CDR3 is TGTGCCAGCAGCGTTTCGGGTACTGGCAATGAGCAGTTCTTC. The rearrangement joins TRBV9 to TRBJ2-1; no firm D call. V shed 2 bases and J shed 6 bases, with 12 bases lying between them. CDR3 size: 14 residues. Germline CDR1 SGDLS, CDR2 YYNGEE.

The chain couples TRBV4-1 to TRBJ1-4; D not resolved. Germline values: CDR1 MGHRA, CDR2 YSYEKL. CDR3 length: 16 residues. Deletions cut 2 bases from V and 4 bases from J, with 14 bases between. CDR3 DNA sequence: TGCGCCAGCAGCCAAAAAGCGCCCTGGAGTAATGAAAAACTGTTTTTT. Translating gives CASSQKAPWSNEKLFF.

The sample holds one count of this clone. The gene calls are TRBV11-1 and TRBJ1-1; D uncertain. V gave up 1 base and J gave up 0 bases, with 6 bases separating them. Looked up from germline, CDR1 is SGHAT and CDR2 is FQDESV (reference sequence). This CDR3 region has 14 residues. The CDR3: CASSLDMLNTEAFF. The CDR3 DNA reads TGTGCCAGCAGCTTAGACATGCTGAACACTGAAGCTTTCTTT.

This clone was seen a handful of times. The rearrangement uses TRBV7-9 and TRBJ2-7; D unresolved. The V gene lost 2 bases and the J gene lost 0 bases, with 17 bases spanning the gap. This CDR3 comprises 17 residues. Germline CDR1 and CDR2: SEHNR and FQNEAQ (reference sequence). CDR3 coding DNA: TGTGCCAGCAGCTTATTAGTACTGAAAAACCACTCCTACGAGCAGTACTTC. Its translation: CASSLLVLKNHSYEQYF.

This clone was counted a few times. The rearrangement links TRBV25-1 to TRBJ2-7, with 9 bases fitting TRBD1. The CDR3 contains 17 residues. Germline values: CDR1 MGHDK, CDR2 SYGVNS. The trim removed 5 bases at V and 3 bases at J, leaving 14 bases unmatched. CDR3 sequence: CASSSSSGTGRLYEQYF. CDR3 in DNA: TGTGCCAGCAGTTCCTCATCTGGGACAGGGAGGCTCTACGAGCAGTACTTC.

In DNA form, the CDR3 reads TGTGCCAGCAGCTCAGACCCGGGTGGGGGGCGGTTGCTGTTTTTT. Translation: CASSSDPGGGRLLFF. This rearrangement joins TRBV11-2 to TRBJ1-4; TRBD1 is a possible D gene (6 bases). CDR1 is SGHAT and CDR2 is FQNNGV in the germline V gene. Trimming left V 4 bases short and J 14 bases short, with 23 bases between. CDR3 length equals 15 residues.

V usage is TRBV18 and J usage is TRBJ1-6, with D tentatively TRBD1 (5 bases). V was trimmed by 5 bases and J by 0 bases, leaving 11 bases between them. Per the germline V gene, CDR1 is KGHSH and CDR2 is LQKENI. The CDR3 extends over 16 amino acids. CDR3 protein: CASSEDIFSYNSPLHF. CDR3 DNA: TGTGCCAGCTCAGAGGACATTTTCTCCTATAATTCACCCCTCCACTTT.